Listed below are T cell receptor beta chains from one sample, sequenced in a study of low-dose radiotherapy and immunotherapy resistance in tumors. TCRdb used MiXCR to reprocess the reads, holding one entry per CDR3 protein. The sample has tens of thousands of distinct CDR3 sequences, under 30% seen once; the top ten hold around 10%. This sample comprised PBMCs, obtained after low-dose radiotherapy plus immunotherapy. The receptors stem from a male donor with prostate cancer. CDR3s include the opening cysteine and the closing phenylalanine or tryptophan. The D gene is left open where the match is weak. Only some rows state a clone size, as once, few, many or a class for expanded clones.

d_gene: NA; abundance: NA; v_gene: TRBV6-1; j_gene: TRBJ1-1; CDR3aa: CASIPGGGDTEAFF; CDR3nt: TGTGCCAGCATTCCTGGTGGGGGGGACACTGAAGCTTTCTTT
d_gene: TRBD2; abundance: once; v_gene: TRBV6-8; j_gene: TRBJ2-5; CDR3aa: CASSYISGTSIKTQYF; CDR3nt: TGTGCCAGCAGTTACATTTCCGGGACTAGCATAAAGACCCAGTACTTC
d_gene: TRBD2; abundance: many; v_gene: TRBV9; j_gene: TRBJ2-1; CDR3aa: CASSAWTSGSNEQFF; CDR3nt: TGTGCCAGCAGCGCTTGGACTAGCGGGAGCAATGAGCAGTTCTTC
d_gene: TRBD1; abundance: many; v_gene: TRBV12-3/TRBV12-4; j_gene: TRBJ2-4; CDR3aa: CASSSRAAFASGQGRLAKNIQYF; CDR3nt: TGTGCCAGCAGTTCACGTGCCGCGTTCGCATCGGGACAGGGAAGGTTAGCCAAAAACATTCAGTACTTC
d_gene: NA; abundance: few; v_gene: TRBV5-4; j_gene: TRBJ1-1; CDR3aa: CASTPEMGLVSLNTEAFF; CDR3nt: TGTGCCAGCACCCCAGAGATGGGACTCGTAAGCTTGAACACTGAAGCTTTCTTT
d_gene: NA; abundance: many; v_gene: TRBV28; j_gene: TRBJ2-1; CDR3aa: CASSFYGNEQFF; CDR3nt: TGTGCCAGCAGTTTTTATGGCAATGAGCAGTTCTTC
d_gene: NA; abundance: many; v_gene: TRBV7-9; j_gene: TRBJ2-1; CDR3aa: CASSLGGAQYNEQFF; CDR3nt: TGTGCCAGCAGCTTAGGGGGGGCCCAGTACAATGAGCAGTTCTTC
d_gene: TRBD1; abundance: many; v_gene: TRBV6-2/TRBV6-3; j_gene: TRBJ2-7; CDR3aa: CASSDSGTVKPYEQYF; CDR3nt: TGTGCCAGCAGTGATTCCGGGACAGTGAAACCCTACGAGCAGTACTTC
d_gene: NA; abundance: few; v_gene: TRBV28; j_gene: TRBJ2-3; CDR3aa: CASSLGAGDTQYF; CDR3nt: TGTGCCAGCAGTTTAGGGGCCGGAGATACGCAGTATTTT
d_gene: NA; abundance: many; v_gene: TRBV12-3/TRBV12-4; j_gene: TRBJ2-3; CDR3aa: CASSPGASDTQYF; CDR3nt: TGTGCCAGCAGTCCGGGGGCCTCTGATACGCAGTATTTT
d_gene: TRBD2; abundance: many; v_gene: TRBV5-1; j_gene: TRBJ2-7; CDR3aa: CASSGTSGRRNEQYF; CDR3nt: TGCGCCAGCAGCGGGACTAGCGGGAGGAGGAACGAGCAGTACTTC
d_gene: TRBD2; abundance: many; v_gene: TRBV9; j_gene: TRBJ2-1; CDR3aa: CASSPKYWTSGRGSYNEQFF; CDR3nt: TGTGCCAGCAGCCCAAAGTACTGGACTAGCGGGAGGGGCTCCTACAATGAGCAGTTCTTC
d_gene: NA; abundance: many; v_gene: TRBV6-1; j_gene: TRBJ2-2; CDR3aa: CATPPGGTNTGELFF; CDR3nt: TGTGCCACCCCTCCCGGGGGCACGAACACCGGGGAGCTGTTTTTT
d_gene: TRBD2; abundance: NA; v_gene: TRBV5-8; j_gene: TRBJ2-5; CDR3aa: CASSLGLAGNQETQYF; CDR3nt: TGTGCCAGCAGCTTGGGTCTAGCGGGGAACCAAGAGACCCAGTACTTC
d_gene: TRBD1; abundance: many; v_gene: TRBV16; j_gene: TRBJ2-7; CDR3aa: CASSLRGTGLTEQYF; CDR3nt: TGTGCCAGCAGCTTAAGGGGGACAGGGTTAACCGAGCAGTACTTC
d_gene: NA; abundance: NA; v_gene: TRBV14; j_gene: TRBJ1-6; CDR3aa: CASSQQRNSKSSYNSPLHF; CDR3nt: TGTGCCAGCAGCCAACAAAGGAACAGTAAGAGCTCCTATAATTCACCCCTCCACTTT